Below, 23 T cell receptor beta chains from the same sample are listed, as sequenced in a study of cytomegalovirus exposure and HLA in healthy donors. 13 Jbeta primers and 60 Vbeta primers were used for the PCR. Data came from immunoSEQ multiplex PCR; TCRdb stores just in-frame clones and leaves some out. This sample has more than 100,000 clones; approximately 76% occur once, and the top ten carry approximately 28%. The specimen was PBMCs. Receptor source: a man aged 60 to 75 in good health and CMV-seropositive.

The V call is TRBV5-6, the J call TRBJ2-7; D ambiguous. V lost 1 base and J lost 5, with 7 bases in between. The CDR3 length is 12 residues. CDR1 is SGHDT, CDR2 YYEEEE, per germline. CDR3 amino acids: CASSLTNHEQYF. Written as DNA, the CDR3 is TGTGCCAGCAGCTTGACAAATCACGAGCAGTACTTC.

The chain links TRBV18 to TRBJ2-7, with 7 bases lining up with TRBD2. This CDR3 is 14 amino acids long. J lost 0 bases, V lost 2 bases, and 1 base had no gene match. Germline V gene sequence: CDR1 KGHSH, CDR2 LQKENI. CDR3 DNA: TGTGCCAGCTCACCAGGGACTAACTCCTACGAGCAGTACTTC. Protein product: CASSPGTNSYEQYF.

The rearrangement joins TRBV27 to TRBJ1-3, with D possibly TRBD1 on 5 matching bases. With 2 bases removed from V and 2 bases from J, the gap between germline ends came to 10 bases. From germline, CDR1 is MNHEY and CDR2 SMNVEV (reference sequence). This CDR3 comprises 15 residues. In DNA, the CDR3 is TGTGCCAGCAGTTTAAGGGGAACCCCTGGAAACACCATATATTTT. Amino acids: CASSLRGTPGNTIYF.

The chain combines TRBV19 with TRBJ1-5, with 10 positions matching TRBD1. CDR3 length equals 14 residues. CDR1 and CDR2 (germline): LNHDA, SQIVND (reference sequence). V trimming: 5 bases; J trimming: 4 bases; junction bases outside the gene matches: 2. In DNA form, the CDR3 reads TGTGCCAGTAGTTGGACAGGGGGAAATCAGCCCCAGCATTTT. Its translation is CASSWTGGNQPQHF.

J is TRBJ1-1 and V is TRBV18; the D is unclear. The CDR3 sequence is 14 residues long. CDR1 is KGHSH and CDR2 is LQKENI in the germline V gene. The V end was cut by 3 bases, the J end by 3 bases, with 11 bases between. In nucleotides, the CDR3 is TGTGCCAGCTCACCTACCCGGAGGGACACTGAAGCTTTCTTT. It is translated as CASSPTRRDTEAFF.

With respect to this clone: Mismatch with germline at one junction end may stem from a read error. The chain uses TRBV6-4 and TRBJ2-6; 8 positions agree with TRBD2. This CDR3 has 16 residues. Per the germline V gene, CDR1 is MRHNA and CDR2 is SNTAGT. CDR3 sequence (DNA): TGTGCCAGCAGCGCGGGGGGCTTCTCTGGGGCCAACGGCCTGACTTTC. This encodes CASSAGGFSGANGLTF.

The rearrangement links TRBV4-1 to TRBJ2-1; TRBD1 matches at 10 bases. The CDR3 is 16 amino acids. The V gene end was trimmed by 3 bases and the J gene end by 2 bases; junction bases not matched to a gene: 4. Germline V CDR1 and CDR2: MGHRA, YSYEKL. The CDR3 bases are TGCGCCAGCAGCCACCCGGGACAGGGGACCTACAATGAGCAGTTCTTC. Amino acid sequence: CASSHPGQGTYNEQFF.

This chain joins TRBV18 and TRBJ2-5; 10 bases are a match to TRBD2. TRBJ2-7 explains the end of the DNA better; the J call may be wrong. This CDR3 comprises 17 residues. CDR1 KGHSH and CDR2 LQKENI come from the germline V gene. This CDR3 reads CASSPTGSLAGIYEQYF. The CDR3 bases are TGTGCCAGCTCACCGACAGGGTCACTAGCGGGGATCTACGAGCAGTACTTC.

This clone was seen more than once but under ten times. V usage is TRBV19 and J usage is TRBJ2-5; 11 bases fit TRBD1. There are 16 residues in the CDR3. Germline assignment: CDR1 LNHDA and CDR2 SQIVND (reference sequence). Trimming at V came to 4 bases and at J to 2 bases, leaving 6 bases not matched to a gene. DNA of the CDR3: TGTGCCAGTAGTAGAATCGGGACAGGGGGGCAAGAGACCCAGTACTTC. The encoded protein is CASSRIGTGGQETQYF.

CDR3 in amino acids: CASTDFLGTPFYEQYF. The CDR3 DNA follows: TGCGCCAGCACAGATTTCCTCGGGACTCCCTTTTACGAGCAGTACTTC. The rearrangement joins TRBV5-1 to TRBJ2-7, with D possibly TRBD2 on 6 matching bases. The germline V and J ends were trimmed by 6 bases and 4 bases, with 23 bases remaining between them. Germline V gene lookup returns CDR1 SGHRS and CDR2 YFSETQ. The CDR3 has 16 amino acids.

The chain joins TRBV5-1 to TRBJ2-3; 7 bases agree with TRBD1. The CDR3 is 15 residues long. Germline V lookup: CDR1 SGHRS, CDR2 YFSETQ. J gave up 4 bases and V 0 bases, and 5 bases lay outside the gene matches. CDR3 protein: CASSLGMRGPDTQYF. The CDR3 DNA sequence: TGCGCCAGCAGCTTGGGCATGAGGGGGCCAGATACGCAGTATTTT. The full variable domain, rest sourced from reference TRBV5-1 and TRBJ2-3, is KAGVTQTPRYLIKTRGQQVTLSCSPISGHRSVSWYQQTPGQGLQFLFEYFSETQRNKGNFPGRFSGRQFSNSRSEMNVSTLELGDSALYLCASSLGMRGPDTQYFGPGTRLTVL.

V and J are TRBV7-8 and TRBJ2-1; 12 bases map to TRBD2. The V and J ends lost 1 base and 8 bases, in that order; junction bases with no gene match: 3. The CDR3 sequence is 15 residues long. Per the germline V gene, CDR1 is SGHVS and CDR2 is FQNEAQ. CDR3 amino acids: CASSLGASGRDEQFF. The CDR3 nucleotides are TGTGCCAGCAGCTTAGGAGCTAGCGGGAGGGATGAGCAGTTCTTC. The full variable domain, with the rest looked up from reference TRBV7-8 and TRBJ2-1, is GAGVSQSPRYKVAKRGQDVALRCDPISGHVSLFWYQQALGQGPEFLTYFQNEAQLDKSGLPSDRFFAERPEGSVSTLKIQRTQQEDSAVYLCASSLGASGRDEQFFGPGTRLTVL.

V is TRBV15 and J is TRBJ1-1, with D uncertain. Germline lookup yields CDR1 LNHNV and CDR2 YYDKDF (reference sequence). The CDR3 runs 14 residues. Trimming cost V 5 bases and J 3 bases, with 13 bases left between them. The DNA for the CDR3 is TGTGCCACCAGCCCCCGGGATCTCGACACTGAAGCTTTCTTT. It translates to CATSPRDLDTEAFF.

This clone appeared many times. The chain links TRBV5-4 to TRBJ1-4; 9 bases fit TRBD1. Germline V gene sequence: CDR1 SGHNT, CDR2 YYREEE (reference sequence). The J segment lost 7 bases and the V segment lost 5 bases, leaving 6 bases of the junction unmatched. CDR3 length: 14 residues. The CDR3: CASRVTGGSEKLFF. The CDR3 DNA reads TGTGCCAGCAGGGTGACAGGGGGGAGTGAAAAACTGTTTTTT.

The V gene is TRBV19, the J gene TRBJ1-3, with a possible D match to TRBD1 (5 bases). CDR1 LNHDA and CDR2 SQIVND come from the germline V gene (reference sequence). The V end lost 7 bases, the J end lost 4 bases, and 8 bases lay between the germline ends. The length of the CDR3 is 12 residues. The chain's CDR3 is CASTGPGNTIYF. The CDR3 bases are TGTGCCAGTACAGGGCCAGGAAACACCATATATTTT.

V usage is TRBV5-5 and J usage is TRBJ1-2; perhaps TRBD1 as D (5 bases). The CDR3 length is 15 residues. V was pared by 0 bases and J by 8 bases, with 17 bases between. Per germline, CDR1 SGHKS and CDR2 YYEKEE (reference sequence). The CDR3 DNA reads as TGTGCCAGCAGCTTGGCACCGGGACTCAGAGAGGGCTACACCTTC. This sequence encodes CASSLAPGLREGYTF.

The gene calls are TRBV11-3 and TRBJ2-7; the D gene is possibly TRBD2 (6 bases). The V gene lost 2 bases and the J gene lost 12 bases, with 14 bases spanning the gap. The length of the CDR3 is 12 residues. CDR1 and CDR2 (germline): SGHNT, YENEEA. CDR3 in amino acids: CASSLPGEVPYF. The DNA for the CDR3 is TGTGCCAGCAGCTTACCGGGGGAGGTCCCGTACTTC.

The DNA of the CDR3 is TGTGCCTGGAGTGCGCGGAGGGGCGCAGATACGCAGTATTTT. It translates to CAWSARRGADTQYF. This sequence joins TRBV30 and TRBJ2-3; maybe TRBD2 (6 bases). The CDR3 sequence is 14 residues long. Germline values: CDR1 GTSNPN, CDR2 SVGIG (reference sequence). V lost 1 base and J lost 4, with 12 bases in between.

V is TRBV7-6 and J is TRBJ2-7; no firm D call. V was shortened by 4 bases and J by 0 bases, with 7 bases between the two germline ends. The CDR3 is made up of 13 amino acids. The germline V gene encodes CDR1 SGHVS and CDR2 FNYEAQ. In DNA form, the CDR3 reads TGTGCCAGCAGCTCTACGAGCTCCTACGAGCAGTACTTC. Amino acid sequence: CASSSTSSYEQYF. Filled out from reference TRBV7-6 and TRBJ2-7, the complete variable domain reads GAGVSQSPRYKVTKRGQDVALRCDPISGHVSLYWYRQALGQGPEFLTYFNYEAQQDKSGLPNDRFSAERPEGSISTLTIQRTEQRDSAMYRCASSSTSSYEQYFGPGTRLTVT.

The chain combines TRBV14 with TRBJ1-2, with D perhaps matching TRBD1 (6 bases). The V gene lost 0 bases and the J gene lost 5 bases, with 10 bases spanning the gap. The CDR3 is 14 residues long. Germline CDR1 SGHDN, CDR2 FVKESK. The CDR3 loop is CASSQEQGWYGYTF. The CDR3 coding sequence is TGTGCCAGCAGCCAAGAACAGGGTTGGTATGGCTACACCTTC.

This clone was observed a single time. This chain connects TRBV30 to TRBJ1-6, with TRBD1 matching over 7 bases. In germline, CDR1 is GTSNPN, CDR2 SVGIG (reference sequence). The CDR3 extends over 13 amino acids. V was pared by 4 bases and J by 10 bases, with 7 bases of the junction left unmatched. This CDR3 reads CAWTPTGDSPLHF. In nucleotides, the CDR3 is TGTGCCTGGACCCCAACAGGGGACTCACCCCTCCACTTT.

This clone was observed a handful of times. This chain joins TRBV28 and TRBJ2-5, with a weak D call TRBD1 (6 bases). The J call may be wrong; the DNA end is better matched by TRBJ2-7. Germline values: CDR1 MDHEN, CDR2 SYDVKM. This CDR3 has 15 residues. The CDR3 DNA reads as TGTGCCAGCAGTTTCCCAGGGGCCTACTCCTACGAGCAGTACTTC. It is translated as CASSFPGAYSYEQYF.

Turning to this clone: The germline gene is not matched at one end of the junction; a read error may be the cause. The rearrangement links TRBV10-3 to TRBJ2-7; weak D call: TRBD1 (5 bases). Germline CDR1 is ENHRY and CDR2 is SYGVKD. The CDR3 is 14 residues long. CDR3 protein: CAISESRTTYKQYF. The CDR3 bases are TGTGCCATCAGTGAGTCCCGGACAACCTACAAGCAGTACTTC.